The source of this TCR beta chain is a study of blood T cell repertoires in COVID-19. Study-level information: Material from acute and convalescent COVID-19 was sourced from the United States, Italy and Spain.

V was clipped by 3 bases and J by 2 bases, with 13 bases between them. This CDR3 comprises 15 residues. Germline CDR1 is SGHTA and CDR2 is FQGNSA. Clones were read by immunoSEQ multiplex PCR, and TCRdb kept only the in-frame ones, dropping some. The sample holds around 100,000 clones, 85% seen once. This clonotype was obtained from a middle-aged man with active or convalescent COVID-19. The chain is built from TRBV7-2 and TRBJ1-2, with a tentative D call TRBD1 (6 bases). The sequencing input was peripheral blood. CDR3 protein: CASSFFAGENYGYTF. Here the CDR3 DNA reads TGTGCCAGCAGCTTTTTCGCAGGGGAAAACTATGGCTACACCTTC.